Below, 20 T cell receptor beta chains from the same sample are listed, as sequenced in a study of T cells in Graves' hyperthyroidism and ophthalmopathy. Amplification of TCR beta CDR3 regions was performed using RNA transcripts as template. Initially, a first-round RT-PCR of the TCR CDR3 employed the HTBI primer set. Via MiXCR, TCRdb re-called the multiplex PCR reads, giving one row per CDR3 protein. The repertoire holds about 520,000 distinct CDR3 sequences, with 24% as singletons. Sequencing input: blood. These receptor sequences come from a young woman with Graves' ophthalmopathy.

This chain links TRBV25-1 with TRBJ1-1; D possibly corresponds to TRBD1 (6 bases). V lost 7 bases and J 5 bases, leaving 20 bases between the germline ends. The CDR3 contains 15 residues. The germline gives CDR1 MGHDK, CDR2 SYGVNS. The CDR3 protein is CASNQAGRRGTEAFF. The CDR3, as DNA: TGTGCCAGCAACCAGGCGGGCCGGAGGGGGACTGAAGCTTTCTTT.

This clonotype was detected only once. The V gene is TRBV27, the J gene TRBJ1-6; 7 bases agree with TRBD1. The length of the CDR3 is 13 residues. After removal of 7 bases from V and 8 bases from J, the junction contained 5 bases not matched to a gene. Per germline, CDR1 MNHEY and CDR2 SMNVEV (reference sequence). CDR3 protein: CASTTTGDSPLHF. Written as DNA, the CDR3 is TGTGCCAGCACTACAACAGGGGATTCACCCCTCCACTTT.

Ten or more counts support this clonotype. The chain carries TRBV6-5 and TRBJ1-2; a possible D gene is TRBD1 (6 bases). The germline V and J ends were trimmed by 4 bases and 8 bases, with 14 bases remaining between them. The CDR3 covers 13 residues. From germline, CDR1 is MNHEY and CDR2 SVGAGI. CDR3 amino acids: CASSWRTEGGYTF. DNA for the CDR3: TGTGCCAGCAGTTGGCGGACAGAAGGCGGCTACACCTTC.

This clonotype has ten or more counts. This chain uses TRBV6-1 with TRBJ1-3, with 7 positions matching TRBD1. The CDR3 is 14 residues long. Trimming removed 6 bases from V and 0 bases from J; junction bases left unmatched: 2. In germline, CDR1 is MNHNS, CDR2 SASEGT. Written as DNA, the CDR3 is TGTGCCAGCAGACAGGGGAGCTCTGGAAACACCATATATTTT. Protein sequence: CASRQGSSGNTIYF.

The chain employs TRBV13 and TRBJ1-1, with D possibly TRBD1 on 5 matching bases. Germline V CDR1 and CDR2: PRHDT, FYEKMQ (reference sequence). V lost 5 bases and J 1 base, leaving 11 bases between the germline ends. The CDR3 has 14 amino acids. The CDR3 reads CASSGGLTNTEAFF. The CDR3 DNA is TGTGCCAGCAGCGGGGGACTGACGAACACTGAAGCTTTCTTT.

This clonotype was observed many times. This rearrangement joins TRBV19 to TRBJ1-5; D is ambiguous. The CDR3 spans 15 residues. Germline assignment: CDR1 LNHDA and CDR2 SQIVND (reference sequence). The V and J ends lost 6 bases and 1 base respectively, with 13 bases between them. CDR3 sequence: CASRKSLASNQPQHF. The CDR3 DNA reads TGTGCCAGTAGAAAAAGTTTGGCCAGCAATCAGCCCCAGCATTTT.

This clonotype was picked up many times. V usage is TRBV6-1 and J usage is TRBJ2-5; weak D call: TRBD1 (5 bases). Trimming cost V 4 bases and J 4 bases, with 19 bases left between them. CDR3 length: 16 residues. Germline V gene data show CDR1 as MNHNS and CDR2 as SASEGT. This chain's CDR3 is CASSVLGATLRETQYF. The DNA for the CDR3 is TGTGCCAGCAGTGTTCTAGGGGCGACCTTACGAGAGACCCAGTACTTC.

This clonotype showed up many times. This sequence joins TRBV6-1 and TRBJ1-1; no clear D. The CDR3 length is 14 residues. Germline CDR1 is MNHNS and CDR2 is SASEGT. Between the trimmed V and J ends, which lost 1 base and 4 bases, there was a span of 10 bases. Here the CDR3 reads CASSEGLVGTEAFF. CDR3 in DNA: TGTGCCAGCAGTGAAGGTTTGGTGGGCACTGAAGCTTTCTTT.

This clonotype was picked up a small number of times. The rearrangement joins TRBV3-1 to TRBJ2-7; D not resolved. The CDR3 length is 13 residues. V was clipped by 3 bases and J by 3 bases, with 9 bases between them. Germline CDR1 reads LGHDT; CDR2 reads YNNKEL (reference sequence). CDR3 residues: CASSHRRNYEQYF. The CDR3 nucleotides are TGTGCCAGCAGCCACCGGCGTAACTACGAGCAGTACTTC.

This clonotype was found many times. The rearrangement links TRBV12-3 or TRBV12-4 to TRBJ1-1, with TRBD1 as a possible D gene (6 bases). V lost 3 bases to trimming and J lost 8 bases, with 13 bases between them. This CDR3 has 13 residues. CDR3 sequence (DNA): TGTGCCAGCAGTTTGTCCGCCCAGGGGGAAGCTTTCTTT. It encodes CASSLSAQGEAFF.

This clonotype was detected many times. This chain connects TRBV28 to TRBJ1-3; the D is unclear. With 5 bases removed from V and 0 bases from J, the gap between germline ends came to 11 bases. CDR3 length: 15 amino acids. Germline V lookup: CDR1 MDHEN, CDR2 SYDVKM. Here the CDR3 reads CASSQMALSGNTIYF. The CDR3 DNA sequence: TGTGCCAGCAGTCAGATGGCCCTCTCTGGAAACACCATATATTTT.

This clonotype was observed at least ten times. The CDR3 DNA sequence: TGCGCCAGCCAGGACAGCTACGAGCAGTACTTC. It specifies CASQDSYEQYF. The V and J genes are TRBV10-2 and TRBJ2-7, with D possibly matching TRBD1 (6 bases). The CDR3 sequence is 11 residues long. Trimming took off 8 bases at V and 3 bases at J, with 8 bases between the two ends. Germline-derived CDR1 and CDR2 are WSHSY and SAAADI.

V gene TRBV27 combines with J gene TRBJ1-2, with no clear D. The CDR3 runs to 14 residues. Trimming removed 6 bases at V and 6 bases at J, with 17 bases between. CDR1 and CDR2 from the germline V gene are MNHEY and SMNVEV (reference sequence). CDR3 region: CASSFLGGPDGYTF. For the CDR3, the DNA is TGTGCCAGCAGCTTCCTAGGAGGGCCCGATGGCTACACCTTC.

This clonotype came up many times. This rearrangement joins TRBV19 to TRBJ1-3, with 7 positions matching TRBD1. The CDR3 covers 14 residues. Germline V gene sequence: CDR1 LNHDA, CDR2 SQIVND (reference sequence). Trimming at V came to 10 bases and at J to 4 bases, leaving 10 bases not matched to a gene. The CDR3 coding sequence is TGTGCCACCCTACGGACAGGCCGCGGAAACACCATATATTTT. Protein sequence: CATLRTGRGNTIYF.

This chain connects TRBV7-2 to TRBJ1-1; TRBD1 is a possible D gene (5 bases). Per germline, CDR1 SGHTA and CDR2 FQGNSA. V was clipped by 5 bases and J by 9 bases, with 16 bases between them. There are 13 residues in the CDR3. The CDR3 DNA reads TGTGCCAGCAGCCCTAGCGCACGGGGACAAGCTTTCTTT. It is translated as CASSPSARGQAFF.

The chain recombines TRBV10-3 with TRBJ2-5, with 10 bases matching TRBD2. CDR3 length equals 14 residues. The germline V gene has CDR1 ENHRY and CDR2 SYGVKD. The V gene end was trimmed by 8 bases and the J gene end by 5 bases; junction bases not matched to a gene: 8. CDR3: CAISATSGDETQYF. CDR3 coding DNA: TGTGCCATCTCAGCTACTAGCGGGGATGAGACCCAGTACTTC.

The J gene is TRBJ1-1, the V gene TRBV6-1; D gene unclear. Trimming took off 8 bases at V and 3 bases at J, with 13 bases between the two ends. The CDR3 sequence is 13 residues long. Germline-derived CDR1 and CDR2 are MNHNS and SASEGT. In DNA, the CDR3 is TGTGCCAGCGAAGGGTATTGGGACACTGAAGCTTTCTTT. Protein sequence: CASEGYWDTEAFF.

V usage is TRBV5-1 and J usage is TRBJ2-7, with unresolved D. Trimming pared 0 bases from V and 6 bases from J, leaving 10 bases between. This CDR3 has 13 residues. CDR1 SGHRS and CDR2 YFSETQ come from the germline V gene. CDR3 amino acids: CASSLAMASEQYF. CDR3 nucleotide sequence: TGCGCCAGCAGCTTGGCCATGGCCTCCGAGCAGTACTTC.

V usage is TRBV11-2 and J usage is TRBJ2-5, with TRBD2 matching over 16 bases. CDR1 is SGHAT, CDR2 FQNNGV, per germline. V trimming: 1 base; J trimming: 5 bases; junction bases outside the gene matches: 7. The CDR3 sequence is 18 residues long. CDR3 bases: TGTGCCAGCAGCTTAGTACCGGGACTAGCGGGGGGGAAGGAGACCCAGTACTTC. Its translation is CASSLVPGLAGGKETQYF.

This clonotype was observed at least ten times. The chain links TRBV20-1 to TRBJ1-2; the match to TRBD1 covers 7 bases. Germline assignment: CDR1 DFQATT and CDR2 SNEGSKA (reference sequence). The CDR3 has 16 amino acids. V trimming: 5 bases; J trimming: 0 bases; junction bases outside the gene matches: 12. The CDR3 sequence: CSASPSTGQTNYGYTF. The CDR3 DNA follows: TGCAGTGCTTCCCCATCCACGGGACAGACTAACTATGGCTACACCTTC.